The T cell receptor (beta chain) under discussion was sequenced for a study of T cell responses to AZD1222 COVID-19 vaccine. To note about this clone: Its target is not known.

Sequencing was performed with immunoSEQ multiplex PCR; in TCRdb, only in-frame clones are kept and a portion is missing. Of about 48,000 clones in the sample, approximately 91% were seen once. Broader study findings: As reported, nearly half of all spike-specific TCRs target variant regions that are unmutated. Repertoires were sampled only after the peak T cell response. Among those given AZD1222, only six were seropositive at baseline.

V lost 4 bases and J lost 2, with 15 bases in between. The CDR3 consists of 15 residues. The germline V gene has CDR1 MDHEN and CDR2 SYDVKM. J is TRBJ2-7 and V is TRBV28, with a possible D match to TRBD1 (6 bases). The clonotype originates from an adult who received the AZD1222 COVID-19 vaccine. The sequences come from peripheral blood, collected 28 days after the second AZD1222 dose. For the CDR3, the DNA is TGTGCCAGCAGTTCCCCGCCAGGGGTCACCTACGAGCAGTACTTC. This translates into CASSSPPGVTYEQYF. Combining the CDR3 with reference TRBV28 and TRBJ2-7 gives the whole variable domain DVKVTQSSRYLVKRTGEKVFLECVQDMDHENMFWYRQDPGLGLRLIYFSYDVKMKEKGDIPEGYSVSREKKERFSLILESASTNQTSMYLCASSSPPGVTYEQYFGPGTRLTVT.